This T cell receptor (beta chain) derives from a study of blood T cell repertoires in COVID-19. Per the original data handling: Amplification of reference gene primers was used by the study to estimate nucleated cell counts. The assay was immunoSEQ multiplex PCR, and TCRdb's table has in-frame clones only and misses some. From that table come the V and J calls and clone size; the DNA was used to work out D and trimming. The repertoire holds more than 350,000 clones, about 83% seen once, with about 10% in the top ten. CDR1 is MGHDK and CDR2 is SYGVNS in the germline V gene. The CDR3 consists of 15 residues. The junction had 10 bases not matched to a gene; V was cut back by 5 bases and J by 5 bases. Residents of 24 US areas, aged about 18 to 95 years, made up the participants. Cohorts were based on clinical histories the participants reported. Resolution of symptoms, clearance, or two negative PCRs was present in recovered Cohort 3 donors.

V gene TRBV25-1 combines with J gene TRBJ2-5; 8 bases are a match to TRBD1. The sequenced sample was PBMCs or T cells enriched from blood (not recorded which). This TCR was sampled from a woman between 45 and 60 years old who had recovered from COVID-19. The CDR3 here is CASSLQSGGWETQYF. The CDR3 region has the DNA TGTGCCAGCAGTCTCCAATCAGGGGGCTGGGAGACCCAGTACTTC.